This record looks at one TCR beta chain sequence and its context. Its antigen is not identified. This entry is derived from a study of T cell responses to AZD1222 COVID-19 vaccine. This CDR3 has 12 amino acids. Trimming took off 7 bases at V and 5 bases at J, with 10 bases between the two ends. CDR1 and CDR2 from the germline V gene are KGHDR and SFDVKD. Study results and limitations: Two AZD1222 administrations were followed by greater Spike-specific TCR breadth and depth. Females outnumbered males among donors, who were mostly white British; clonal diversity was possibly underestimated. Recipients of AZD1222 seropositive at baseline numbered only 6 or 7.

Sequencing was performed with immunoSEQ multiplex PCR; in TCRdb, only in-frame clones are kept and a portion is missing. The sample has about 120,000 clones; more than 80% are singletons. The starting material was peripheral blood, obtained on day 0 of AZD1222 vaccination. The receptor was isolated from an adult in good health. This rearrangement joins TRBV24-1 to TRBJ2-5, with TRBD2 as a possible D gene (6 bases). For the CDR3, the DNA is TGTGCCACCAGCGAAGGAGGGGAGACCCAGTACTTC. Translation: CATSEGGETQYF.